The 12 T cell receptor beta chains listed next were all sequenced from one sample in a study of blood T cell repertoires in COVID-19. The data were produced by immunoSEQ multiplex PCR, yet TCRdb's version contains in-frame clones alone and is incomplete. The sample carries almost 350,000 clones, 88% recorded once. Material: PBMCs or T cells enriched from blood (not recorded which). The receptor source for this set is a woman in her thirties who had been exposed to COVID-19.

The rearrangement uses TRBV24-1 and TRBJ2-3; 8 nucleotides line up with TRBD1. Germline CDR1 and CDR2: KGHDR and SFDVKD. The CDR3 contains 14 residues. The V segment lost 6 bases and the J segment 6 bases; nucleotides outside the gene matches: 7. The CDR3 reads CATSWTGTLDTQYF. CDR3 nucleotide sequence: TGTGCCACCAGTTGGACAGGGACTTTGGATACGCAGTATTTT.

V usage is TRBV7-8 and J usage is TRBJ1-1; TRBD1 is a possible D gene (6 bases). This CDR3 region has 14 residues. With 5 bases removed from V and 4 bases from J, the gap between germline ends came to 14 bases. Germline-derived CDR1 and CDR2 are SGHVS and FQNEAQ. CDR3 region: CASSIRRGATEAFF. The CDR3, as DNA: TGTGCCAGCAGCATTCGCCGGGGGGCCACTGAAGCTTTCTTT.

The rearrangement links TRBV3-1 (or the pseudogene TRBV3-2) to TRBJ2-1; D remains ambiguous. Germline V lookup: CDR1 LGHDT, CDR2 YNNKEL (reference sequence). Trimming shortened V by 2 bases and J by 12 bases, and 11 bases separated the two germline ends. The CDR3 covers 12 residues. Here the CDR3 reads CASSQSVLGQFF. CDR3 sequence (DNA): TGTGCCAGCAGCCAAAGTGTGCTAGGGCAGTTCTTC.

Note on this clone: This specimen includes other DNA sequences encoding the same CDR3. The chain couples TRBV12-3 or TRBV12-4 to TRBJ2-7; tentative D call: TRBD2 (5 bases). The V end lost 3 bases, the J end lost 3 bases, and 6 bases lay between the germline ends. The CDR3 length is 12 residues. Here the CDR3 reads CASSFGGYEQYF. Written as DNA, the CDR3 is TGTGCCAGCAGTTTTGGAGGCTACGAGCAGTACTTC.

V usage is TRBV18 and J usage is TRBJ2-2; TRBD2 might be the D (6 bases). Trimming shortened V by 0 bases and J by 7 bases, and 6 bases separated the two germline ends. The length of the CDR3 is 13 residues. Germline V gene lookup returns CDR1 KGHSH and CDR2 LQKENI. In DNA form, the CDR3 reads TGTGCCAGCTCACCACCGGGGGGCGGGGAGCTGTTTTTT. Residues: CASSPPGGGELFF.

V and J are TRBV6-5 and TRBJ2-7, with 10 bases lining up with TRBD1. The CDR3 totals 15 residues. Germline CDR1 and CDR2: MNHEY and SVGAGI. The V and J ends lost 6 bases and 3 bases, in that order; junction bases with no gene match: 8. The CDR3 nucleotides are TGTGCCAGCAGCTTCGGACAGGGGGAAAACTACGAGCAGTACTTC. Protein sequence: CASSFGQGENYEQYF.

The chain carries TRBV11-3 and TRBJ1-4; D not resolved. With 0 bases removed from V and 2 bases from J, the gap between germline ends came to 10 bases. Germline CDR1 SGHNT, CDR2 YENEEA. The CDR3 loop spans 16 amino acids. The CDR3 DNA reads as TGTGCCAGCAGCTTAGACGGGGTTGCGACTAATGAAAAACTGTTTTTT. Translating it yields CASSLDGVATNEKLFF.

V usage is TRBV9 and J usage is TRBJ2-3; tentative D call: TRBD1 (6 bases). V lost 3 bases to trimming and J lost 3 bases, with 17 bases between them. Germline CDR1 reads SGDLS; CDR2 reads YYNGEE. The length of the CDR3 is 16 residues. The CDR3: CASSAAGQGYTDTQYF. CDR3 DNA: TGTGCCAGCAGCGCCGCGGGCCAGGGGTATACAGATACGCAGTATTTT.

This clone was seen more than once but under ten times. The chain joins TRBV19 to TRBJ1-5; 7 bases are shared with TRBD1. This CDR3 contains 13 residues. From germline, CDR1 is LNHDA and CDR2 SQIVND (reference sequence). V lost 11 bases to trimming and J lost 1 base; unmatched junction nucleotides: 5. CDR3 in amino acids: CASEQGSNQPQHF. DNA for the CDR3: TGTGCCTCCGAACAGGGGAGCAATCAGCCCCAGCATTTT.

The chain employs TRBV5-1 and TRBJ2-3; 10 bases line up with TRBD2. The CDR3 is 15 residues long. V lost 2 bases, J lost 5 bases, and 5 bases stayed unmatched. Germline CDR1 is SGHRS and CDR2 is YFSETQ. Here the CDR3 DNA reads TGCGCCAGCAGCTTTTCTAGCGGGAGCGGAGATACGCAGTATTTT. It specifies CASSFSSGSGDTQYF.

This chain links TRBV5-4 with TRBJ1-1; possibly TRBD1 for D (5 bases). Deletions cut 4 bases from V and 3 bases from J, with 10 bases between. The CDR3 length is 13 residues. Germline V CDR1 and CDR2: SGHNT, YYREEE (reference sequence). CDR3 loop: CASSRAGYTEAFF. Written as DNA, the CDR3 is TGTGCCAGCAGCCGAGCAGGGTACACTGAAGCTTTCTTT.

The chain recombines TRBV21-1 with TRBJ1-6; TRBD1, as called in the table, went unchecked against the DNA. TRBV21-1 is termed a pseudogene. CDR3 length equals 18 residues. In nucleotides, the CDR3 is TGTGCCAGCAGCATCATACAAGACAGCGTATCCTATAATTCACCCCTCCACTTT. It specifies CASSIIQDSVSYNSPLHF.